This T cell receptor beta chain was captured by sequencing in a study of T cells after yellow fever vaccination. Study summary: With SMART-Seq v4 Ultra Low Input, the fractions containing low cell numbers were prepared.

Study-wide points: Repertoires obtained by FACS sorting could include abundant clonotypes that entered as contaminants from the bulk population. Post-booster repertoires contained most primary-vaccination clones again (almost 97% CD4, less than 90% CD8).

For TCR, cDNA came from 5'RACE template switching, which added a universal primer site and UMIs. TCRdb re-called the 5' RACE reads with MiXCR, one entry per CDR3 protein. Seen here are 550,000 or so distinct CDR3 sequences, over 15% observed once, and the top ten hold around 15%. The table lists this clonotype with a few counts. Its antigen is not known. The CDR3 length is 12 residues. CDR1 DFQATT and CDR2 SNEGSKA come from the germline V gene (reference sequence). With 7 bases removed from V and 5 bases from J, the gap between germline ends came to 14 bases. The source of this sequence is a man aged 25 to 45 who received the YFV17D yellow fever vaccine. The V call is TRBV20-1, the J call TRBJ1-1; D is undetermined. The specimen was PBMCs, collected 15 days after the yellow fever booster vaccination. The CDR3 bases are TGCAGTGTAAACCGACTCGGGACTGAAGCTTTCTTT. This encodes CSVNRLGTEAFF.